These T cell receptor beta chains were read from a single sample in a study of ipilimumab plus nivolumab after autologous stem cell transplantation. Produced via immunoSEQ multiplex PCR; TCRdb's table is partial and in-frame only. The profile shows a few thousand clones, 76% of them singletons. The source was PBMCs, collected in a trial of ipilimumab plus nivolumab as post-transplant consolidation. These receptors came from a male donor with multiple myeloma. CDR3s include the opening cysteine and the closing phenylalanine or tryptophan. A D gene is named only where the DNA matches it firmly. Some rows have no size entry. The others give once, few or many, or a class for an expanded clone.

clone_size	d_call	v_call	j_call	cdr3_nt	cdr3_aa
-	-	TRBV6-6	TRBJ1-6	TGTGCCAGCAATACAGGGTGGAATTCACCCCTCCACTTT	CASNTGWNSPLHF
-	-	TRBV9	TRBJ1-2	TGTGCCAGCAGCGTAGGGGCAGTGACCTATGGCTACACCTTC	CASSVGAVTYGYTF
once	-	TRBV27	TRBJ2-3	TGTGCCAGCAGTTCCCTGCAAGGCGGCCCACAAACCACCACAGATACGCAGTATTTT	CASSSLQGGPQTTTDTQYF
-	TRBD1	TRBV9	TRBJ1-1	TGTGCCAGCAGCGTGGGACAGAGCGAAGCTTTCTTT	CASSVGQSEAFF
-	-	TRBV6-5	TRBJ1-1	TGTGCCAGCAGTTACGGGGTAGCTGAAGCTTTCTTT	CASSYGVAEAFF
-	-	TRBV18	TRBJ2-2	TGTGCCAGCTCACGGGGCAGGGTACAGAACACCGGGGAGCTGTTTTTT	CASSRGRVQNTGELFF
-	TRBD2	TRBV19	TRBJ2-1	TGTGCCAGTAGAACACCATCGGGGGGTTACAATGAGCAGTTCTTC	CASRTPSGGYNEQFF
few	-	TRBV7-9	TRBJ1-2	TGTGCCAGCAGTATGGGGACAAACTATGGCTACACCTTC	CASSMGTNYGYTF
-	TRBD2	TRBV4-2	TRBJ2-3	TGTGCCAGCAGCCAGGTAGCGGGCCTCACAGATACGCAGTATTTT	CASSQVAGLTDTQYF
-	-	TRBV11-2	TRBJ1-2	TGTGCCAGCAGCTTGGGAGTCGGGGCTAACTATGGCTACACCTTC	CASSLGVGANYGYTF
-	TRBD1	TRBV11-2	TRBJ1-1	TGTGCCAGCAGCCTTCTTGACAGGGCAAGTGAAGCTTTCTTT	CASSLLDRASEAFF
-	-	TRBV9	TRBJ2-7	TGTGCCAGCAGCGTAGGAGGGTTCTCCTACGAGCAGTACTTC	CASSVGGFSYEQYF
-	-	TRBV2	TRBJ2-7	TGTGCCAGCAGTGAACCTGGGGTCGAGCAGTACTTC	CASSEPGVEQYF
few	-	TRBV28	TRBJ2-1	TGTGCCAGCAGGTGGTACAATGAGCAGTTCTTC	CASRWYNEQFF
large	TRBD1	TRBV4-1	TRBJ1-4	TGCGCCAGCAGCCAAGTCCAAGGGACAGCTAATGAAAAACTGTTTTTT	CASSQVQGTANEKLFF
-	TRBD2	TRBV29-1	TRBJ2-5	TGCAGCGTTGAATGTGGGGCTAGCGGGGGGGAGAGTCAAGAGACCCAGTACTTC	CSVECGASGGESQETQYF
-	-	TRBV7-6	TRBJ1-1	TGTGCCAGCAGCTTAGCGGTGGAAGGTTCCACTGAAGCTTTCTTT	CASSLAVEGSTEAFF
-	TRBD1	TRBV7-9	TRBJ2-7	TGTGCCAGCAGCTCGGGACAGGACTCCTACGAGCAGTACTTC	CASSSGQDSYEQYF
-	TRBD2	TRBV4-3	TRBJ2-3	TGCGCCAGCAGCCAGGATGGACTAGGTTCGAATACGCAGTATTTT	CASSQDGLGSNTQYF
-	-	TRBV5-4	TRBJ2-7	TGTGCCAGCAGCCCTAGCCCAGGGAACTACGAGCAGTACTTC	CASSPSPGNYEQYF
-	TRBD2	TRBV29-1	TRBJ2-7	TGCAGCGTTCAGCGGGGAGCCTACGAGCAGTACTTC	CSVQRGAYEQYF
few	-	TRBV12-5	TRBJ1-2	TGTGCTAGTGGCAGGGATAACTATGGCTACACCTTC	CASGRDNYGYTF